This T cell receptor beta chain is from a study of shared clonotypes between healthy human individuals. General observations from the study: Four donors had around 5.5% of their naive CD4 clonotypes in common. Non-shared clonotypes were found to have lower generation probabilities than the clonotypes that were shared by all four of the sorted-subset donors.

CDR1 is GTSNPN, CDR2 SVGIG, per germline (reference sequence). The CDR3 runs 14 residues. V was cut by 5 bases and J by 2 bases, with 14 bases left in between. Repertoires were generated with immunoSEQ multiplex PCR, while TCRdb's copy carries only in-frame clones and drops some. Of 2 million to 3 million clones in the sample, about 92% were seen once. Comment on this clone: No antigen is known for it.

The J gene is TRBJ2-3, the V gene TRBV30, with D unresolved. The sequence was obtained from a man aged 18 to 30 in good health. Input material: naive CD4+ T cells sorted from blood. The subset: CD45RA+ positively selected. The CDR3 reads CAWGSARLTDTQYF. In nucleotides, the CDR3 is TGTGCCTGGGGTTCCGCCCGACTCACAGATACGCAGTATTTT.